Following are 19 T cell receptor beta chains from one sample sequenced in a study of blood T cell repertoires in COVID-19. Produced via immunoSEQ multiplex PCR; TCRdb's table is partial and in-frame only. The sample consists of about 220,000 clones, about 81% of them appearing once. Sequencing was performed on peripheral blood. These receptors originate from a woman in her seventies with COVID-19, enrolled during active disease.

The J gene is TRBJ1-5, the V gene TRBV19; 7 nucleotides agree with TRBD1. V gave up 5 bases and J gave up 3 bases; unmatched junction bases: 1. CDR1 LNHDA and CDR2 SQIVND come from the germline V gene (reference sequence). The CDR3 is 13 residues long. CDR3 loop: CASSGTDNQPQHF. The CDR3 DNA reads as TGTGCCAGTAGTGGGACAGACAATCAGCCCCAGCATTTT. Full variable domain (outside the CDR3, taken from reference TRBV19 and TRBJ1-5): DGGITQSPKYLFRKEGQNVTLSCEQNLNHDAMYWYRQDPGQGLRLIYYSQIVNDFQKGDIAEGYSVSREKKESFPLTVTSAQKNPTAFYLCASSGTDNQPQHFGDGTRLSIL.

The chain joins TRBV5-8 to TRBJ2-5; the D is unclear. V shed 7 bases and J shed 5 bases, with 15 bases lying between them. The CDR3 extends over 13 amino acids. From germline, CDR1 is SGHTS and CDR2 YDEGEE. The CDR3 loop reads CASGRPSGETQYF. The DNA for the CDR3 is TGTGCCAGCGGCAGACCATCCGGGGAGACCCAGTACTTC.

V gene TRBV15 combines with J gene TRBJ2-7; 9 positions match TRBD1. Germline V CDR1 and CDR2: LNHNV, YYDKDF (reference sequence). The ends lost 0 bases at V and 4 bases at J; junction bases unmatched: 1. The CDR3 spans 14 residues. CDR3 nucleotides: TGTGCCACCAGCAGAGAGGGACAGGGTTACGAGCAGTACTTC. Protein sequence: CATSREGQGYEQYF.

V usage is TRBV7-2 and J usage is TRBJ1-2; tentatively, D is TRBD1 (6 bases). Per the germline V gene, CDR1 is SGHTA and CDR2 is FQGNSA. The CDR3 sequence is 14 residues long. Trimming left V 1 base short and J 2 bases short, with 8 bases between. CDR3 coding DNA: TGTGCCAGCAGCTTAGTGGACAGCAACTATGGCTACACCTTC. Its protein is CASSLVDSNYGYTF.

A remark on this clone: Distinct nucleotide sequences in the sample also encode this CDR3. The chain has TRBV30 and TRBJ1-2; tentatively, D is TRBD1 (6 bases). From germline, CDR1 is GTSNPN and CDR2 SVGIG (reference sequence). This CDR3 has 13 amino acids. V gave up 1 base and J gave up 2 bases, with 8 bases separating them. CDR3 bases: TGTGCCTGGAGTGATAGGGGGAACTATGGCTACACCTTC. As protein: CAWSDRGNYGYTF. The complete variable domain, with remaining parts taken from reference TRBV30 and TRBJ1-2, reads SQTIHQWPATLVQPVGSPLSLECTVEGTSNPNLYWYRQAAGRGLQLLFYSVGIGQISSEVPQNLSASRPQDRQFILSSKKLLLSDSGFYLCAWSDRGNYGYTFGSGTRLTVV.

The chain employs TRBV6-2 or TRBV6-3 and TRBJ2-7, with 9 positions matching TRBD1. Trimming cost V 2 bases and J 4 bases; bases outside gene matches: 3. This CDR3 is built from 14 residues. Per germline, CDR1 MNHEY and CDR2 SVGEGT. CDR3 sequence (DNA): TGTGCCAGCAGTTACGGGACAGGGTTGTACGAGCAGTACTTC. It codes for CASSYGTGLYEQYF.

CDR3 in DNA: TGTGCCAGCAGTTCCTTAGTCTCCTACGAGCAGTACTTC. This encodes CASSSLVSYEQYF. The chain recombines TRBV6-2 or TRBV6-3 with TRBJ2-7; D gene ambiguous. There are 13 residues in the CDR3. The V gene's germline CDR1 is MNHEY and CDR2 SVGEGT. Trimming pared 4 bases from V and 0 bases from J, leaving 7 bases between.

The J gene is TRBJ2-7, the V gene TRBV24-1, with 11 nucleotides matching TRBD1. CDR3 length equals 16 residues. The V segment lost 3 bases and the J segment 0 bases; nucleotides outside the gene matches: 3. CDR1 and CDR2 from the germline V gene are KGHDR and SFDVKD. The CDR3 here is CATSDQGTGGSYEQYF. The CDR3 DNA reads as TGTGCCACCAGTGATCAGGGGACAGGGGGCTCCTACGAGCAGTACTTC.

J is TRBJ2-2 and V is TRBV15, with D uncertain. The CDR3 has 13 amino acids. CDR1 and CDR2 from the germline V gene are LNHNV and YYDKDF (reference sequence). Trimming pared 1 base from V and 5 bases from J, leaving 5 bases between. CDR3 amino acids: CATSRGGTGELFF. CDR3 coding DNA: TGTGCCACCAGCAGAGGAGGAACCGGGGAGCTGTTTTTT. The whole variable domain, filled in from reference TRBV15 and TRBJ2-2, reads DAMVIQNPRYQVTQFGKPVTLSCSQTLNHNVMYWYQQKSSQAPKLLFHYYDKDFNNEADTPDNFQSRRPNTSFCFLDIRSPGLGDTAMYLCATSRGGTGELFFGEGSRLTVL.

The chain joins TRBV7-2 to TRBJ1-1, with D perhaps TRBD1 (6 bases). This CDR3 contains 14 residues. Looked up from germline, CDR1 is SGHTA and CDR2 is FQGNSA. Trimming removed 1 base from V and 1 base from J, with 7 bases in between. CDR3 sequence (DNA): TGTGCCAGCAGCTTAGACAGGGAGAACACTGAAGCTTTCTTT. Translated: CASSLDRENTEAFF.

This clone was seen only a few times. The V gene is TRBV6-5, the J gene TRBJ2-7; D perhaps matches TRBD2 (6 bases). This CDR3 comprises 14 residues. Germline CDR1 is MNHEY and CDR2 is SVGAGI. Trimming took off 2 bases at V and 2 bases at J, with 10 bases between the two ends. The CDR3 sequence is CASSYAGNPYEQYF. The CDR3, as DNA: TGTGCCAGCAGTTACGCGGGAAACCCCTACGAGCAGTACTTC.

V gene TRBV19 combines with J gene TRBJ1-1; D is unresolved. Trimming left V 1 base short and J 5 bases short, with 17 bases between. This CDR3 has 16 residues. Germline V CDR1 and CDR2: LNHDA, SQIVND (reference sequence). The CDR3 protein is CASSIAGFMAGTEAFF. The DNA of the CDR3 is TGTGCCAGTAGTATAGCGGGGTTCATGGCTGGTACTGAAGCTTTCTTT.

V usage is TRBV25-1 and J usage is TRBJ2-5; tentatively, D is TRBD1 (6 bases). The CDR3 has 15 residues. The germline V gene encodes CDR1 MGHDK and CDR2 SYGVNS. V gave up 2 bases and J gave up 5 bases, with 15 bases separating them. DNA for the CDR3: TGTGCCAGCAGTGAACGAGGCAGGGGAGACGAGACCCAGTACTTC. It yields the protein CASSERGRGDETQYF.

The chain carries TRBV7-2 and TRBJ2-7; perhaps TRBD2 as D (5 bases). The V and J ends lost 8 bases and 5 bases respectively, with 13 bases between them. The CDR3 loop spans 12 amino acids. CDR1 is SGHTA, CDR2 FQGNSA, per germline. CDR3 residues: CASRSGSNEQYF. CDR3 coding DNA: TGTGCCAGCCGTTCGGGGTCCAACGAGCAGTACTTC.

This chain connects TRBV5-1 to TRBJ2-2, with D tentatively TRBD1 (6 bases). The germline V gene encodes CDR1 SGHRS and CDR2 YFSETQ. V gave up 4 bases and J gave up 3 bases, with 13 bases separating them. This CDR3 comprises 15 residues. The CDR3 is CASSIQGSDTGELFF. CDR3 in DNA: TGCGCCAGCAGCATACAGGGATCGGACACCGGGGAGCTGTTTTTT. Variable domain in full (rest from reference TRBV5-1 and TRBJ2-2): KAGVTQTPRYLIKTRGQQVTLSCSPISGHRSVSWYQQTPGQGLQFLFEYFSETQRNKGNFPGRFSGRQFSNSRSEMNVSTLELGDSALYLCASSIQGSDTGELFFGEGSRLTVL.

Points on this clone: In the same sample, other DNA sequences code for this CDR3. This sequence joins TRBV19 and TRBJ2-1; 8 positions agree with TRBD2. Germline assignment: CDR1 LNHDA and CDR2 SQIVND (reference sequence). The length of the CDR3 is 15 residues. V lost 7 bases and J lost 4; bases outside the gene matches: 9. CDR3 loop: CASTPSGGPYNEQFF. DNA for the CDR3: TGTGCCAGTACCCCAAGCGGGGGACCATACAATGAGCAGTTCTTC.

The genes are TRBV6-2 or TRBV6-3 and TRBJ1-4, with unresolved D. Germline lookup yields CDR1 MNHEY and CDR2 SVGEGT. The germline V and J ends were trimmed by 2 bases and 8 bases, with 9 bases remaining between them. This CDR3 is built from 13 residues. CDR3 residues: CASSYLVREKLFF. CDR3 DNA sequence: TGTGCCAGCAGTTACCTGGTTCGGGAAAAACTGTTTTTT.

The CDR3 loop reads CASSYLWQYF. DNA of the CDR3: TGTGCCAGCAGTTACCTGTGGCAGTATTTT. The chain recombines TRBV6-2 or TRBV6-3 with TRBJ2-3; no clear D gene. Germline V lookup: CDR1 MNHEY, CDR2 SVGEGT. CDR3 length: 10 residues. The V end lost 2 bases, the J end lost 11 bases, and 5 bases lay between the germline ends.

This clone turned up a few times. CDR3 in DNA: TGTGCCAGCAGCTTTAGGACAGGGTCCGTCTATGGCTACACCTTC. Translation gives CASSFRTGSVYGYTF. The gene calls are TRBV7-2 and TRBJ1-2; TRBD1 agrees at 8 bases. CDR1 and CDR2 from the germline V gene are SGHTA and FQGNSA. The junction had 7 bases not matched to a gene; V was cut back by 3 bases and J by 4 bases. The CDR3 loop spans 15 amino acids. Combining the CDR3 with reference TRBV7-2 and TRBJ1-2 gives the whole variable domain GAGVSQSPSNKVTEKGKDVELRCDPISGHTALYWYRQSLGQGLEFLIYFQGNSAPDKSGLPSDRFSAERTGGSVSTLTIQRTQQEDSAVYLCASSFRTGSVYGYTFGSGTRLTVV.